The sequence of this T cell receptor (beta chain) was determined in a study of identical twins. A few counts support this clonotype. A universal primer site arose from template switching, and cDNA bore unique molecular identifiers. TCRdb recomputed calls from the 5' RACE reads with MiXCR, one row per CDR3 protein. This table holds hundreds of thousands of distinct CDR3 sequences, roughly an eighth found once. The CDR3 has 13 residues. The ends were cut back, 6 bases at V and 5 bases at J, with 12 bases in the middle. The same specimen was also included in a second study, on yellow fever vaccine responses in identical twins.

The source material was CD8+ T cells sorted from blood. This rearrangement joins TRBV12-3 or TRBV12-4 to TRBJ2-3; D may be TRBD2 (5 bases). This receptor was identified in a young woman in good health. The CDR3 here is CASSPSGGDTQYF. Here the CDR3 DNA reads TGTGCCAGCAGCCCAAGTGGAGGAGATACGCAGTATTTT.